Presented here are 26 T cell receptor beta chains from one specimen sequenced in a study of shared clonotypes between healthy human individuals. The assay was immunoSEQ multiplex PCR, and TCRdb's table has in-frame clones only and misses some. Found here are approximately 440,000 clones, roughly three quarters of them singletons; the top ten hold about 12%. Sequenced material: PBMCs. The receptors here all came from a woman aged 40 to 50 in good health. Some clones in this sample may be carry-over from other donors' samples.

The chain combines TRBV7-6 with TRBJ2-7, with D possibly being TRBD1 (6 bases). V lost 3 bases and J 0 bases, leaving 15 bases between the germline ends. This CDR3 is built from 16 residues. CDR1 is SGHVS and CDR2 is FNYEAQ in the germline V gene. The CDR3 bases are TGTGCCAGCAGCTTGTTTTCTGGCAGGGGCTCCTACGAGCAGTACTTC. As protein: CASSLFSGRGSYEQYF.

This clone was seen only once. The rearrangement links TRBV14 to TRBJ2-7, with TRBD2 matching 8 bases. The CDR3 totals 13 residues. Germline trimming cut 6 bases from V and 1 base from J; bases unmatched to any gene: 2. The germline CDR1 and CDR2 sequences are SGHDN and FVKESK. The CDR3, as DNA: TGTGCCAGCAGAAGCGGGAGTTCCTACGAGCAGTACTTC. Residues: CASRSGSSYEQYF. Looking up the rest from reference TRBV14 and TRBJ2-7 gives the full variable domain: EAGVTQFPSHSVIEKGQTVTLRCDPISGHDNLYWYRRVMGKEIKFLLHFVKESKQDESGMPNNRFLAERTGGTYSTLKVQPAELEDSGVYFCASRSGSSYEQYFGPGTRLTVT.

This chain connects TRBV7-2 to TRBJ1-2, with 9 bases that match TRBD1. The CDR3 is 16 amino acids. Germline trimming cut 5 bases from V and 7 bases from J; bases unmatched to any gene: 14. Germline lookup yields CDR1 SGHTA and CDR2 FQGNSA. This CDR3 is CASSTSWTGVESGYTF. The CDR3 nucleotides are TGTGCCAGCAGCACTTCCTGGACAGGGGTCGAGAGTGGCTACACCTTC.

Turning to this clone: At one end the junction does not follow the germline gene, possibly because of a read error. This chain uses TRBV5-1 with TRBJ2-7; 7 bases align to TRBD1. The length of the CDR3 is 13 residues. Per germline, CDR1 SGHRS and CDR2 YFSETQ. The CDR3 region is CASSLAGRSGGSF. As DNA, the CDR3 is TGCGCCAGCAGCTTGGCCGGTAGGTCAGGGGGTTCCTTC.

This rearrangement joins TRBV28 to TRBJ1-3; the D is unclear. V gave up 3 bases and J gave up 2 bases, with 5 bases separating them. The CDR3 loop spans 13 amino acids. Germline V gives CDR1 MDHEN, CDR2 SYDVKM. The CDR3 here is CASSFSTGNTIYF. The DNA for the CDR3 is TGTGCCAGCAGTTTCAGTACTGGAAACACCATATATTTT.

The V call is TRBV19, the J call TRBJ2-7; 7 bases are shared with TRBD2. The CDR3 is made up of 15 amino acids. CDR1 and CDR2 (germline): LNHDA, SQIVND (reference sequence). The trim removed 2 bases at V and 0 bases at J, leaving 4 bases unmatched. The CDR3 coding sequence is TGTGCCAGTAGTATAATGGGCGGGAGCTCCTACGAGCAGTACTTC. This translates into CASSIMGGSSYEQYF.

The V call is TRBV9, the J call TRBJ2-7; 8 positions agree with TRBD2. The length of the CDR3 is 15 residues. V shed 4 bases, J shed 0 bases, and the junction held 6 bases outside the gene matches. Germline V gene lookup returns CDR1 SGDLS and CDR2 YYNGEE. CDR3 sequence: CASSFSGAPSYEQYF. CDR3 nucleotide sequence: TGTGCCAGCAGCTTTAGCGGGGCGCCCTCCTACGAGCAGTACTTC.

To note about this clone: A far larger clone is one base from this, pointing to a likely read error. The chain joins TRBV4-2 to TRBJ2-6; D gene unclear. CDR1 and CDR2 (germline): LGHNA, YNFKEQ. The CDR3 runs to 16 residues. The CDR3 DNA sequence: TGTACCAGCAGCCAAACGGAGAGCTCTGGGGCCAACGTCCTGACTTTC. This translates into CTSSQTESSGANVLTF.

The rearrangement joins TRBV2 to TRBJ1-1; no firm D call. Germline CDR1 SNHLY, CDR2 FYNNEI. This CDR3 has 12 amino acids. Deletions cut 7 bases from V and 2 bases from J, with 8 bases between. CDR3 DNA: TGTGCCAGCATGGGCACAAACACTGAAGCTTTCTTT. This encodes CASMGTNTEAFF.

The V gene is TRBV19, the J gene TRBJ2-7; no firm D call. Trimming removed 10 bases at V and 1 base at J, with 20 bases between. Germline V gives CDR1 LNHDA, CDR2 SQIVND (reference sequence). There are 15 residues in the CDR3. The CDR3 spells CATITVPTYSYEQYF. The CDR3 DNA reads TGTGCCACCATTACCGTCCCGACGTATTCCTACGAGCAGTACTTC.

Details on this clone: This likely traces to a read error, being one base from a far larger clone. Other DNA sequences from this sample encode an identical CDR3 as well. V gene TRBV15 combines with J gene TRBJ1-1, with D uncertain. The CDR3 totals 15 residues. The V gene's germline CDR1 is LNHNV and CDR2 YYDKDF (reference sequence). CDR3 nucleotide sequence: TGTGCCACCAGCAGCGGTTGGCCTATGAACACTGAGGCTTTCTTT. It yields the protein CATSSGWPMNTEAFF. The full variable domain, with the rest looked up from reference TRBV15 and TRBJ1-1, is DAMVIQNPRYQVTQFGKPVTLSCSQTLNHNVMYWYQQKSSQAPKLLFHYYDKDFNNEADTPDNFQSRRPNTSFCFLDIRSPGLGDTAMYLCATSSGWPMNTEAFFGQGTRLTVV.

The chain has TRBV15 and TRBJ2-1; D unclear. The CDR3 contains 14 residues. CDR1 and CDR2 from the germline V gene are LNHNV and YYDKDF (reference sequence). Trimming pared 0 bases from V and 6 bases from J, leaving 9 bases between. As DNA, the CDR3 is TGTGCCACCAGCAGAGAAAGGCTTATCAATGAGCAGTTCTTC. This encodes CATSRERLINEQFF.

The chain joins TRBV7-9 to TRBJ2-7; TRBD2 is a possible D gene (6 bases). Germline V gene data show CDR1 as SEHNR and CDR2 as FQNEAQ (reference sequence). V was pared by 5 bases and J by 2 bases, with 22 bases between. The CDR3 is 17 residues long. DNA for the CDR3: TGTGCCAGCAGCCCCCCATGGCGGGATGGGATGACCTACGAGCAGTACTTC. Translated, it gives CASSPPWRDGMTYEQYF.

The sample holds a few counts of this clone. Given a far larger clone just one base away, this is likely a sequencing read error. The chain has TRBV2 and TRBJ1-2; D is ambiguous. Germline V CDR1 and CDR2: SNHLY, FYNNEI. The length of the CDR3 is 14 residues. Trimming removed 0 bases from V and 0 bases from J, with 5 bases in between. CDR3 sequence (DNA): TGTGCCAGCAGTGAAGCAGGCGCTAACTATGGCTACACCTTC. It codes for CASSEAGANYGYTF.

This clone was recorded a few times. This may be a read error, as it is one base from a much larger clone. V and J are TRBV7-9 and TRBJ2-1; no definite D call. The CDR3 has 14 amino acids. Germline loops: CDR1 SEHNR, CDR2 FQNEAQ (reference sequence). CDR3 sequence (DNA): TGTGCCAGCAGCTCCCAGAGCTCCTACAATGGGCAGTTCTTC. Protein: CASSSQSSYNGQFF.

The chain uses TRBV7-8 and TRBJ1-3; D is perhaps TRBD1 (5 bases). Germline CDR1 reads SGHVS; CDR2 reads FQNEAQ. This CDR3 region has 16 residues. V dropped 5 bases and J dropped 0 bases, with 14 bases sitting between them. The CDR3 sequence is CASSPLQGYSGNTIYF. The CDR3 DNA sequence: TGTGCCAGCAGCCCCCTGCAGGGCTACTCTGGAAACACCATATATTTT.

The CDR3 spells CASSLDKTGETQYF. CDR3 nucleotides: TGCGCCAGCAGTCTCGACAAGACGGGGGAGACCCAGTACTTC. The chain recombines TRBV5-1 with TRBJ2-5, with a possible D match to TRBD2 (5 bases). This CDR3 spans 14 amino acids. Germline V gene sequence: CDR1 SGHRS, CDR2 YFSETQ. Trimming cost V 5 bases and J 5 bases, with 16 bases left between them.

A word on this clone: One base away lies a much larger clone, so this may be a sequencing read error. This chain joins TRBV9 and TRBJ1-6; tentative D call: TRBD1 (5 bases). The CDR3 runs to 15 residues. Germline lookup yields CDR1 SGDLS and CDR2 YYNGEE. Trimming removed 0 bases at V and 9 bases at J, with 13 bases between. The CDR3 DNA sequence: TGTGCCAGCAGCGTAGGCGGGGGGGATAGTTCACCCCTCCACTTT. It encodes CASSVGGGDSSPLHF.

V gene TRBV7-9 combines with J gene TRBJ2-5; 7 nucleotides line up with TRBD1. V dropped 5 bases and J dropped 4; count of bases not matched to a gene: 10. From germline, CDR1 is SEHNR and CDR2 FQNEAQ (reference sequence). The CDR3 loop spans 15 amino acids. The CDR3 spells CASSVRQGGSETQYF. In nucleotides, the CDR3 is TGTGCCAGCAGCGTAAGACAGGGCGGGTCAGAGACCCAGTACTTC.

In regard to this clone: With only one base between it and a far larger clone, this is likely a read error. The chain has TRBV14 and TRBJ1-1, with 11 bases that match TRBD1. Losses at the gene ends were 5 bases for V and 4 bases for J; bases not matched to a gene: 0. Germline assignment: CDR1 SGHDN and CDR2 FVKESK. The CDR3 totals 13 residues. DNA of the CDR3: TGTGCCAGCAGCGGGACAGGGGGCACTGAAGCTTTCTTT. Translated, it gives CASSGTGGTEAFF. Full variable domain (missing parts from reference TRBV14 and TRBJ1-1): EAGVTQFPSHSVIEKGQTVTLRCDPISGHDNLYWYRRVMGKEIKFLLHFVKESKQDESGMPNNRFLAERTGGTYSTLKVQPAELEDSGVYFCASSGTGGTEAFFGQGTRLTVV.

The rearrangement joins TRBV13 to TRBJ2-7, with a tentative D call TRBD2 (6 bases). There are 15 residues in the CDR3. Trimming removed 4 bases at V and 3 bases at J, with 16 bases between. The germline V gene encodes CDR1 PRHDT and CDR2 FYEKMQ (reference sequence). CDR3 DNA sequence: TGTGCCAGCAGCTCCACCCGGGACTCGATCTACGAGCAGTACTTC. This translates into CASSSTRDSIYEQYF.

J is TRBJ1-2 and V is TRBV29-1; unclear D gene. Germline lookup yields CDR1 SQVTM and CDR2 ANQGSEA. The V and J ends lost 4 bases and 8 bases respectively, with 14 bases between them. CDR3 length equals 12 residues. The CDR3 region is CSVAVGREGYTF. The CDR3 coding sequence is TGCAGCGTTGCGGTCGGCCGAGAAGGCTACACCTTC.

The V and J genes are TRBV2 and TRBJ2-2; 14 bases fit TRBD2. V shed 6 bases, J shed 7 bases, and the junction held 4 bases outside the gene matches. The germline CDR1 and CDR2 sequences are SNHLY and FYNNEI. This CDR3 is built from 15 residues. CDR3 residues: CASRGTSGSNGELFF. The CDR3 DNA reads as TGTGCCAGCAGGGGGACTAGCGGGAGTAACGGGGAGCTGTTTTTT.

This clone has just a few counts. This chain connects TRBV27 to TRBJ1-1; D perhaps matches TRBD1 (6 bases). V shed 2 bases and J shed 1 base, with 14 bases lying between them. The CDR3 length is 16 residues. From germline, CDR1 is MNHEY and CDR2 SMNVEV (reference sequence). The DNA of the CDR3 is TGTGCCAGCAGTTTAACCACAGGGCTGGCGAACACTGAAGCTTTCTTT. Protein: CASSLTTGLANTEAFF.

With regard to this clone: This likely traces to a read error, being one base from a far larger clone. The chain combines TRBV7-9 with TRBJ1-3, with D uncertain. In germline, CDR1 is SEHNR, CDR2 FQNEAQ (reference sequence). This CDR3 contains 12 residues. CDR3 loop: CASSLEGNTIHF. In DNA form, the CDR3 reads TGTGCCAGCAGCTTAGAGGGAAACACCATACATTTT.

The V call is TRBV9, the J call TRBJ1-2; D is undetermined. Germline V gene data show CDR1 as SGDLS and CDR2 as YYNGEE. V gave up 2 bases and J gave up 3 bases, with 17 bases separating them. This CDR3 is built from 16 residues. The CDR3 sequence is CASSVSTSPSDYGYTF. The CDR3 coding sequence is TGTGCCAGCAGCGTCTCCACGTCCCCCTCCGACTATGGCTACACCTTC.